This T cell receptor (beta chain) is from a study of OX40 agonist ivuxolimab in advanced cancers. Between the trimmed V and J ends, which lost 0 bases and 0 bases, there was a span of 11 bases. The length of the CDR3 is 17 residues. In germline, CDR1 is KGHSH, CDR2 LQKENI. TCRdb keeps only in-frame clones here, not all; method: immunoSEQ multiplex PCR. The top ten clones hold 0.76% of a sample with approximately 59,000 clones, 88% of them seen once. The V gene is TRBV18, the J gene TRBJ2-2, with D possibly called TRBD1 or TRBD2 (5 bases each). The clonotype originates from an adult with an advanced solid tumor such as melanoma, head and neck, liver or kidney cancer. Sequences were derived from CD4+ or CD8+ T cells sorted from blood, sampled in a trial of the OX40 agonist ivuxolimab. The CDR3 coding sequence is TGTGCCAGCTCACCACCGGGTGTGGGGGCGAACACCGGGGAGCTGTTTTTT. This gives the protein CASSPPGVGANTGELFF.